This T cell receptor (beta chain) was identified during a study of Graves' ophthalmopathy and Graves' hyperthyroidism. Amplification of TCR beta CDR3 regions used RNA transcripts. HTBI-primed RT-PCR formed the first round, and a multiplex PCR formed the second. TCRdb passed the multiplex PCR reads through MiXCR, listing each CDR3 protein once. Altogether nearly 400,000 distinct CDR3 sequences are present, 18% being singletons, with the ten largest covering 1.6%. CDR1 and CDR2 from the germline V gene are MNHEY and SVGEGT. V lost 7 bases, J lost 2 bases, and 15 bases lay in between. The CDR3 contains 14 residues. Study-level results: The model forecast ophthalmopathy progression, reaching roughly 71% sensitivity and 72% to 75% specificity.

In this sample, this clonotype turned up many times. Antigen unknown. This sequence joins TRBV6-2 or TRBV6-3 and TRBJ2-7; D is possibly TRBD1 (6 bases). The specimen was peripheral blood. The sequence was collected from a woman in her late teens or twenties with Graves' ophthalmopathy. Here the CDR3 reads CASTPGTLTYEQYF. The CDR3 DNA follows: TGTGCCAGCACACCCGGGACACTCACCTACGAGCAGTACTTC.